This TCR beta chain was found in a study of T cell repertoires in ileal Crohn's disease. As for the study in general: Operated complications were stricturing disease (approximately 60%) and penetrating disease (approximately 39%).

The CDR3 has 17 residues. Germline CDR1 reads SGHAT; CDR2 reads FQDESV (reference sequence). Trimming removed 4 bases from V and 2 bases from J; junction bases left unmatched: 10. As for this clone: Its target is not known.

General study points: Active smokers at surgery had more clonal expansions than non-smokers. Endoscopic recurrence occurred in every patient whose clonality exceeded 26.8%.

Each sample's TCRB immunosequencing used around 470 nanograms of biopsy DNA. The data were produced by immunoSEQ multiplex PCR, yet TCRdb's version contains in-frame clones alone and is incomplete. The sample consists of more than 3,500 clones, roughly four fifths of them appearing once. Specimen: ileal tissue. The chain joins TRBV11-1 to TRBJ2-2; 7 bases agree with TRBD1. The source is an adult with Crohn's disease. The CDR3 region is CASSSLGRQGNTGELFF. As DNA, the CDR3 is TGTGCCAGCAGCTCCCTAGGACGACAGGGAAACACCGGGGAGCTGTTTTTT.